The 14 T cell receptor beta chains below come from one sample, sequenced in a study of control samples from healthy donors and cancer patients. Produced via immunoSEQ multiplex PCR; TCRdb's table is partial and in-frame only. The sample gives approximately 70,000 clones, about 90% of which show up once; 15% to 20% is in the top ten. The sample consisted of PBMCs. The origin of the receptors is a man aged 55 to 69 with lung cancer.

This clone was detected only once. V usage is TRBV6-1 and J usage is TRBJ2-7; D is perhaps TRBD1 or TRBD2 (5 bases each). CDR3 length: 16 residues. Trimming removed 4 bases from V and 5 bases from J, with 21 bases in between. Germline loops: CDR1 MNHNS, CDR2 SASEGT. The CDR3 DNA follows: TGTGCCAGCAGTGGCGCCGGGACCACCCACATTAACGAGCAGTACGTC. This gives the protein CASSGAGTTHINEQYV.

This clone was observed a handful of times. The rearrangement links TRBV5-1 to TRBJ2-3; D is ambiguous. V dropped 2 bases and J dropped 0 bases, with 10 bases sitting between them. There are 15 residues in the CDR3. The germline V gene has CDR1 SGHRS and CDR2 YFSETQ. DNA of the CDR3: TGCGCCAGCAGCTTAGAAGATTCTAGCACAGATACGCAGTATTTT. Its protein is CASSLEDSSTDTQYF.

The rearrangement uses TRBV24-1 and TRBJ1-2, with 7 positions matching TRBD1. V shed 4 bases, J shed 7 bases, and the junction held 8 bases outside the gene matches. CDR1 and CDR2 (germline): KGHDR, SFDVKD. This CDR3 spans 14 amino acids. The CDR3 here is CATSDPGQDPGYTF. DNA for the CDR3: TGTGCCACCAGTGACCCCGGACAGGACCCTGGCTACACCTTC.

This chain uses TRBV29-1 with TRBJ2-6; 9 bases are shared with TRBD1. Germline values: CDR1 SQVTM, CDR2 ANQGSEA. The CDR3 has 16 amino acids. J lost 2 bases, V lost 7 bases, and 9 bases had no gene match. The CDR3 is CSAGGQGSPGANVLTF. The CDR3 DNA reads as TGCAGCGCTGGGGGACAGGGTAGCCCTGGGGCCAACGTCCTGACTTTC.

The V and J genes are TRBV27 and TRBJ1-5; no clear D. The CDR3 length is 15 residues. V lost 7 bases and J lost 2, with 15 bases in between. CDR1 is MNHEY and CDR2 is SMNVEV in the germline V gene (reference sequence). In nucleotides, the CDR3 is TGTGCCAGCAAACCTCCGGGGTGGGGCAATCAGCCCCAGCATTTT. This sequence encodes CASKPPGWGNQPQHF.

J is TRBJ1-3 and V is TRBV7-8; possible D gene TRBD1, 6 bases. This CDR3 spans 14 amino acids. Looked up from germline, CDR1 is SGHVS and CDR2 is FQNEAQ. Trimming pared 6 bases from V and 4 bases from J, leaving 13 bases between. The CDR3 here is CASRLTGPGNTIYF. In DNA, the CDR3 is TGTGCCAGCAGACTAACAGGGCCCGGAAACACCATATATTTT. Variable domain in full (rest from reference TRBV7-8 and TRBJ1-3): GAGVSQSPRYKVAKRGQDVALRCDPISGHVSLFWYQQALGQGPEFLTYFQNEAQLDKSGLPSDRFFAERPEGSVSTLKIQRTQQEDSAVYLCASRLTGPGNTIYFGEGSWLTVV.

The rearrangement joins TRBV5-1 to TRBJ2-1, with D possibly being TRBD1 (6 bases). Trimming cost V 3 bases and J 6 bases, with 13 bases left between them. The CDR3 sequence is 14 residues long. CDR1 and CDR2 (germline): SGHRS, YFSETQ. CDR3 DNA sequence: TGCGCCAGCAGCTCCGGGACAAGATCCAATGAGCAGTTCTTC. Residues: CASSSGTRSNEQFF.

This chain connects TRBV10-3 to TRBJ2-7; weak D call: TRBD1 (6 bases). The CDR3 covers 13 residues. The ends were cut back, 5 bases at V and 1 base at J, with 9 bases in the middle. Germline-derived CDR1 and CDR2 are ENHRY and SYGVKD. CDR3 amino acids: CAISPDSSYEQYV. The CDR3 region has the DNA TGTGCCATCAGTCCGGACAGTTCCTACGAGCAGTACGTC.

V is TRBV7-8 and J is TRBJ1-2; no clear D. The CDR3 runs to 15 residues. CDR1 and CDR2 from the germline V gene are SGHVS and FQNEAQ. Trimming took off 2 bases at V and 3 bases at J, with 13 bases between the two ends. The CDR3 here is CASSLLTPGDYGYTF. The CDR3 DNA reads as TGTGCCAGCAGCTTATTAACCCCCGGGGACTATGGCTACACCTTC.

V usage is TRBV12-3 or TRBV12-4 and J usage is TRBJ1-2, with D perhaps TRBD1 (5 bases). V was clipped by 3 bases and J by 4 bases, with 9 bases between them. The length of the CDR3 is 13 residues. The CDR3 sequence: CASSLAGTYGYTF. The CDR3 nucleotides read TGTGCCAGCAGTTTGGCAGGGACCTATGGCTACACCTTC.

V is TRBV5-8 and J is TRBJ1-2; D gene uncertain. The CDR3 has 18 residues. The germline V gene has CDR1 SGHTS and CDR2 YDEGEE. V dropped 3 bases and J dropped 1 base, with 22 bases sitting between them. The CDR3 spells CASSSLSVSTFFNYGYTF. In DNA form, the CDR3 reads TGTGCCAGCAGCTCCTTATCCGTTTCGACATTTTTTAACTATGGCTACACCTTC.

The chain recombines TRBV7-2 with TRBJ1-1; D is uncertain. V shed 4 bases and J shed 1 base, with 10 bases lying between them. Germline-derived CDR1 and CDR2 are SGHTA and FQGNSA. CDR3 length: 14 amino acids. This CDR3 is CASSSGRPNTEAFF. The CDR3 DNA follows: TGTGCCAGCAGCTCTGGCAGGCCGAACACTGAAGCTTTCTTT.

The chain has TRBV11-2 and TRBJ1-2, with D perhaps matching TRBD1 (5 bases). V was shortened by 2 bases and J by 2 bases, with 15 bases between the two germline ends. In germline, CDR1 is SGHAT, CDR2 FQNNGV. The CDR3 runs 16 residues. Written as DNA, the CDR3 is TGTGCCAGCAGCTTATGGTCGTCTTCAGGGAACTATGGCTACACCTTC. Protein product: CASSLWSSSGNYGYTF.

This clone has just one count. The chain carries TRBV7-6 and TRBJ2-5; TRBD2 matches at 7 bases. The CDR3 is 16 residues long. After removal of 3 bases from V and 4 bases from J, the junction contained 11 bases not matched to a gene. Germline loops: CDR1 SGHVS, CDR2 FNYEAQ. CDR3: CASSFNRDWEGETQYF. For the CDR3, the DNA is TGTGCCAGCAGCTTTAACCGGGACTGGGAGGGAGAGACCCAGTACTTC.